At least ten counts were recorded for the clone carrying this T cell receptor beta chain. Trimming at V came to 0 bases and at J to 1 base, leaving 9 bases not matched to a gene. Germline V gene sequence: CDR1 SGDLS, CDR2 YYNGEE. The CDR3 loop spans 17 amino acids. PBMCs were obtained from about 9.4 ml of fresh peripheral blood. The data derive from a study of Graves' ophthalmopathy and Graves' hyperthyroidism. RNA transcripts were the template, and TCR beta CDR3 regions were amplified from them. The authors performed first-round RT-PCR with HTBI primers and then a second-round multiplex PCR. TCRdb re-derived calls from the multiplex PCR reads in MiXCR, one entry per CDR3 protein. This sample carries 400,000 to 500,000 distinct CDR3 sequences, approximately 21% of them seen once, and the ten largest clones take under 3.5%.

The TCR sequence derives from a woman between 18 and 29 years old with stable Graves' hyperthyroidism. This chain connects TRBV9 to TRBJ1-1; TRBD1 aligns across 7 bases. The sequenced sample consisted of peripheral blood. The CDR3 region is CASSVAAGGGWNTEAFF. The CDR3 DNA follows: TGTGCCAGCAGCGTAGCGGCAGGGGGGGGGTGGAACACTGAAGCTTTCTTT.